What follows describes a single TCR beta chain. Antigen unknown. Construction of the TCR beta libraries employed iRepertoire HTBI primers in conjunction with Arm-PCR of CDR3 regions. Original data processing: Samples collectively showed 60 to 75 TRBV and 11 to 15 TRBJ segments. One entry per CDR3 protein, called by TCRdb with MiXCR from the multiplex PCR reads. The V and J calls were not made by the authors but by TCRdb's processing. The sample yields 300,000 to 450,000 distinct CDR3 sequences, roughly 16% seen once. The data are from a study of regulatory T cells in long-lasting Graves disease. The sample's time point: newly diagnosed GD, antithyroid drugs for less than 3 months. With RNA extracted from PBMCs as input, the TCR library was made. Study-level points and caveats: A reduction in accuracy may have resulted from the small sample size. The TCR repertoire of persistent Graves' patients was less diverse than that of newly diagnosed ones.

Sequencing used peripheral blood mononuclear cells (PBMCs), obtained at new diagnosis, from a patient treated with antithyroid drugs. The sequence derives from a female donor with Graves disease.

In nucleotides, the CDR3 is TGTGCCAGCAGCCCTTGGTTAATGGGACGTTCGAACACTGAAGCTTTCTTT. It codes for CASSPWLMGRSNTEAFF. V and J are TRBV3-1 and TRBJ1-1; possible D gene TRBD1, 5 bases. Trimming took 4 bases from V and 1 from J, leaving 19 bases between them. This CDR3 is built from 17 residues. Germline V gene sequence: CDR1 LGHDT, CDR2 YNNKEL (reference sequence).